One and the same sample provided the 30 T cell receptor beta chains below, sequenced in a study of T cells after yellow fever vaccination. TCRdb fed the 5' RACE reads into MiXCR, producing one record per CDR3 protein. Of about 580,000 distinct CDR3 sequences listed, about a sixth were seen once; the top ten hold around a sixth. Here the sequenced sample was PBMCs, taken 5 to 6 days after the first yellow fever vaccination. These receptors all stem from a man aged 18 to 29 who received the YFV17D yellow fever vaccine.

Only one count was recorded for this clonotype. CDR3 in amino acids: CASSNSPQNYGYTF. The CDR3 DNA reads TGCGCCAGCAGCAACAGTCCCCAGAACTATGGCTACACCTTC. The chain carries TRBV5-1 and TRBJ1-2, with unresolved D. Trimming shortened V by 4 bases and J by 2 bases, and 12 bases separated the two germline ends. The CDR3 consists of 14 residues. Germline CDR1 SGHRS, CDR2 YFSETQ.

The chain has TRBV3-1 and TRBJ2-1; 7 nucleotides line up with TRBD1. The length of the CDR3 is 15 residues. V lost 2 bases to trimming and J lost 6 bases; unmatched junction nucleotides: 7. Germline V gene data show CDR1 as LGHDT and CDR2 as YNNKEL (reference sequence). The CDR3 spells CASSQHTGQSNEQFF. CDR3 coding DNA: TGTGCCAGCAGCCAACATACGGGACAGAGCAATGAGCAGTTCTTC.

This clonotype was seen at least ten times. The genes are TRBV12-3 or TRBV12-4 and TRBJ2-2; possible D gene TRBD2, 5 bases. The V and J ends lost 3 bases and 4 bases respectively, with 12 bases between them. This CDR3 has 15 residues. This CDR3 reads CASSFRLSGTGELFF. The CDR3 DNA follows: TGTGCCAGCAGTTTCAGACTATCGGGCACCGGGGAGCTGTTTTTT.

This chain links TRBV4-3 with TRBJ1-2, with D possibly TRBD1 on 5 matching bases. With 0 bases removed from V and 3 bases from J, the gap between germline ends came to 14 bases. Germline V gene lookup returns CDR1 LGHNA and CDR2 YSLEER. CDR3 size: 16 residues. DNA of the CDR3: TGCGCCAGCAGCCAAGATTTTGGGGTAGGGGACTATGGCTACACCTTC. Encoded protein: CASSQDFGVGDYGYTF.

This clonotype appeared a few times. The chain is built from TRBV28 and TRBJ1-5, with a possible D match to TRBD1 (5 bases). V gave up 6 bases and J gave up 3 bases, with 21 bases separating them. The CDR3 has 17 amino acids. The germline CDR1 and CDR2 sequences are MDHEN and SYDVKM. In nucleotides, the CDR3 is TGTGCCAGCAGAGAGCCCCGAGGGGTAAGGGCCAATCAGCCCCAGCATTTT. Its protein is CASREPRGVRANQPQHF.

The chain employs TRBV2 and TRBJ2-1, with a tentative D call TRBD2 (6 bases). This CDR3 is built from 11 residues. CDR1 is SNHLY, CDR2 FYNNEI, per germline. V was clipped by 5 bases and J by 10 bases, with 9 bases between them. The CDR3 sequence: CASSWEAEQFF. The CDR3 DNA follows: TGTGCCAGCAGTTGGGAGGCCGAGCAGTTCTTC.

In this sample, this clonotype turned up a few times. The chain joins TRBV20-1 to TRBJ1-2, with 8 bases that match TRBD1. Germline V lookup: CDR1 DFQATT, CDR2 SNEGSKA (reference sequence). V was clipped by 2 bases and J by 2 bases; unmatched bases: 10. This CDR3 is built from 16 residues. The CDR3 sequence: CSARSQDRVGNYGYTF. The CDR3 nucleotides read TGCAGTGCTAGATCCCAGGACAGGGTAGGCAACTATGGCTACACCTTC.

The rearrangement joins TRBV29-1 to TRBJ2-7; TRBD2 aligns across 9 bases. After removal of 1 base from V and 0 bases from J, the junction contained 4 bases not matched to a gene. Germline V gene lookup returns CDR1 SQVTM and CDR2 ANQGSEA. CDR3 length: 15 amino acids. CDR3 amino acids: CSVEARGGSSYEQYF. The CDR3 DNA is TGCAGCGTTGAAGCGCGGGGGGGTAGCTCCTACGAGCAGTACTTC.

The chain couples TRBV7-2 to TRBJ2-1, with D unresolved. CDR1 SGHTA and CDR2 FQGNSA come from the germline V gene. The ends were cut back, 1 base at V and 5 bases at J, with 9 bases in the middle. CDR3 length: 14 amino acids. The CDR3 is CASSLVGHNNEQFF. The DNA of the CDR3 is TGTGCCAGCAGCTTAGTCGGCCACAACAATGAGCAGTTCTTC.

This clonotype was counted only a few times. The chain carries TRBV5-1 and TRBJ2-7; the match to TRBD1 covers 8 bases. Germline loops: CDR1 SGHRS, CDR2 YFSETQ. Trimming at V came to 4 bases and at J to 6 bases, leaving 6 bases not matched to a gene. The CDR3 is 13 amino acids. The CDR3 here is CASSIWTGLEQYF. The DNA of the CDR3 is TGCGCCAGCAGCATCTGGACAGGGCTCGAGCAGTACTTC.

This clonotype was counted only a few times. The rearrangement links TRBV7-2 to TRBJ2-3; D not resolved. The V and J ends lost 4 bases and 1 base respectively, with 12 bases between them. The CDR3 sequence is 15 residues long. Germline CDR1 reads SGHTA; CDR2 reads FQGNSA. This CDR3 is CASSSRRRRTDTQYF. The CDR3 DNA is TGTGCCAGCAGCTCGAGGCGGCGTCGCACAGATACGCAGTATTTT. Complete variable domain (other parts from reference TRBV7-2 and TRBJ2-3): GAGVSQSPSNKVTEKGKDVELRCDPISGHTALYWYRQSLGQGLEFLIYFQGNSAPDKSGLPSDRFSAERTGGSVSTLTIQRTQQEDSAVYLCASSSRRRRTDTQYFGPGTRLTVL.

The chain links TRBV9 to TRBJ2-1; D not resolved. The V end lost 6 bases, the J end lost 0 bases, and 10 bases lay between the germline ends. Germline V gene sequence: CDR1 SGDLS, CDR2 YYNGEE. This CDR3 comprises 14 residues. CDR3 nucleotides: TGTGCCAGCAACCCGACTGGCTCCTACAATGAGCAGTTCTTC. This gives the protein CASNPTGSYNEQFF.

The chain carries TRBV9 and TRBJ2-3; D gene unclear. This CDR3 region has 12 residues. Per the germline V gene, CDR1 is SGDLS and CDR2 is YYNGEE. Trimming cost V 0 bases and J 10 bases, with 9 bases left between them. Written as DNA, the CDR3 is TGTGCCAGCAGCGTAGGGTCCTCCCCGCAGTATTTT. It specifies CASSVGSSPQYF. The full variable domain, its missing parts supplied by reference TRBV9 and TRBJ2-3, is DSGVTQTPKHLITATGQRVTLRCSPRSGDLSVYWYQQSLDQGLQFLIQYYNGEERAKGNILERFSAQQFPDLHSELNLSSLELGDSALYFCASSVGSSPQYFGPGTRLTVL.

This clonotype was detected ten times or more. This chain's CDR3 is CASSPRTSGAQETQYF. The CDR3, as DNA: TGTGCCAGCAGCCCCCGGACTAGCGGGGCACAAGAGACCCAGTACTTC. The chain carries TRBV13 and TRBJ2-5, with 12 bases aligning to TRBD2. The CDR3 has 16 amino acids. V was clipped by 5 bases and J by 2 bases; unmatched bases: 6. Per the germline V gene, CDR1 is PRHDT and CDR2 is FYEKMQ (reference sequence).

V and J are TRBV5-1 and TRBJ2-2; 8 bases are a match to TRBD1. This CDR3 spans 15 amino acids. V lost 0 bases and J lost 6; bases outside the gene matches: 4. CDR1 is SGHRS and CDR2 is YFSETQ in the germline V gene. DNA for the CDR3: TGCGCCAGCAGCTTGGGGACAGGGCCCTCCGGGGAGCTGTTTTTT. Amino acid sequence: CASSLGTGPSGELFF.

In this sample, this clonotype turned up a few times. This chain links TRBV7-8 with TRBJ2-7; 8 bases fit TRBD2. J lost 2 bases, V lost 4 bases, and 13 bases had no gene match. The germline V gene encodes CDR1 SGHVS and CDR2 FQNEAQ. The CDR3 runs 17 residues. The CDR3 reads CASSSLLRGVAPYEQYF. The CDR3 DNA reads as TGTGCCAGCAGCTCACTTCTGCGGGGGGTAGCCCCCTACGAGCAGTACTTC.

This sequence joins TRBV4-3 and TRBJ2-3; 12 bases are a match to TRBD2. This CDR3 comprises 16 residues. Germline lookup yields CDR1 LGHNA and CDR2 YSLEER. J gave up 4 bases and V 1 base, and 3 bases lay outside the gene matches. CDR3 sequence (DNA): TGCGCCAGCAGCCAAGTGGCTAGCGGGGGGGCAGATACGCAGTATTTT. Translation gives CASSQVASGGADTQYF.

The chain links TRBV7-9 to TRBJ1-2; no firm D call. V lost 2 bases to trimming and J lost 4 bases, with 17 bases between them. CDR1 SEHNR and CDR2 FQNEAQ come from the germline V gene (reference sequence). CDR3 length equals 16 residues. Written as DNA, the CDR3 is TGTGCCAGCAGCTTATCATATGTTTCGGGTTTCTATGGCTACACCTTC. Its translation is CASSLSYVSGFYGYTF.

This clonotype came up many times. The chain is built from TRBV6-5 and TRBJ2-1, with 7 bases fitting TRBD1. The CDR3 length is 16 residues. V dropped 7 bases and J dropped 0; count of bases not matched to a gene: 9. CDR1 and CDR2 from the germline V gene are MNHEY and SVGAGI. As DNA, the CDR3 is TGTGCCAGCATCCTAAGGGGGACAGACTCCTACAATGAGCAGTTCTTC. Amino acid sequence: CASILRGTDSYNEQFF.

This chain's CDR3 is CASSQDGLAGTGTDTQYF. The CDR3 bases are TGCGCCAGCAGCCAAGACGGCCTAGCGGGGACAGGCACAGATACGCAGTATTTT. This rearrangement joins TRBV4-3 to TRBJ2-3; 9 nucleotides match TRBD2. From germline, CDR1 is LGHNA and CDR2 YSLEER. The junction had 8 bases not matched to a gene; V was cut back by 0 bases and J by 1 base. The CDR3 is 18 residues long.

This clonotype turned up a few times. The chain combines TRBV11-2 with TRBJ2-1; tentatively, D is TRBD1 (5 bases). CDR3 length: 16 residues. Trimming removed 0 bases from V and 5 bases from J, with 14 bases in between. The germline V gene has CDR1 SGHAT and CDR2 FQNNGV. The CDR3 here is CASSLERGLFNNEQFF. CDR3 in DNA: TGTGCCAGCAGCTTAGAAAGGGGTCTATTTAACAATGAGCAGTTCTTC.

This clonotype has more than one count but fewer than ten. This chain connects TRBV7-2 to TRBJ2-1; TRBD1 matches 9 bases. V trimming: 3 bases; J trimming: 6 bases; junction bases outside the gene matches: 3. CDR1 and CDR2 from the germline V gene are SGHTA and FQGNSA. This CDR3 contains 14 residues. The CDR3 loop reads CASSFTGGSNEQFF. CDR3 sequence (DNA): TGTGCCAGCAGCTTTACAGGGGGCTCCAATGAGCAGTTCTTC.

This clonotype has just a few counts. This chain links TRBV10-2 with TRBJ2-2, with TRBD2 as a possible D gene (5 bases). CDR1 and CDR2 from the germline V gene are WSHSY and SAAADI. The CDR3 spans 13 residues. V gave up 6 bases and J gave up 7 bases, with 12 bases separating them. The CDR3 sequence: CASSERAHGELFF. The CDR3 DNA reads TGCGCCAGCAGCGAGAGGGCCCACGGGGAGCTGTTTTTT.

This clonotype has a handful of counts. This sequence joins TRBV28 and TRBJ2-3; D perhaps matches TRBD1 (8 bases). The germline V gene encodes CDR1 MDHEN and CDR2 SYDVKM. This CDR3 has 15 amino acids. The V gene lost 6 bases and the J gene lost 8 bases, with 21 bases spanning the gap. The DNA of the CDR3 is TGTGCCAGCAGCACAGGGGGGGAGTTGGGGTCTACGCAGTATTTT. Translating gives CASSTGGELGSTQYF.

Only a few counts were recorded for this clonotype. The chain uses TRBV30 and TRBJ1-3; D ambiguous. The CDR3 loop spans 14 amino acids. Trimming left V 5 bases short and J 4 bases short, with 15 bases between. Germline loops: CDR1 GTSNPN, CDR2 SVGIG (reference sequence). The CDR3 is CAWAFGVGGNTIYF. The CDR3, as DNA: TGTGCCTGGGCCTTTGGGGTGGGAGGAAACACCATATATTTT.

V and J are TRBV29-1 and TRBJ2-1; possibly TRBD2 for D (7 bases). CDR1 and CDR2 (germline): SQVTM, ANQGSEA. The CDR3 is 14 amino acids. This chain's CDR3 is CTASRGGMSNEQFF. CDR3 bases: TGCACCGCCTCAAGGGGGGGGATGAGCAATGAGCAGTTCTTC.

The chain recombines TRBV18 with TRBJ2-7; D is uncertain. Per the germline V gene, CDR1 is KGHSH and CDR2 is LQKENI. This CDR3 is built from 13 residues. V shed 3 bases and J shed 3 bases, with 9 bases lying between them. CDR3 residues: CASSPQADYEQYF. CDR3 in DNA: TGTGCCAGCTCACCTCAGGCCGACTACGAGCAGTACTTC.

The rearrangement links TRBV5-6 to TRBJ2-3; possibly TRBD1 for D (6 bases). This CDR3 has 13 amino acids. The germline CDR1 and CDR2 sequences are SGHDT and YYEEEE. V lost 4 bases, J lost 6 bases, and 12 bases lay in between. The CDR3 loop is CASSRDTRDTQYF. The CDR3 nucleotides are TGTGCCAGCAGCAGGGACACGAGGGATACGCAGTATTTT.

The sample holds a few counts of this clonotype. The rearrangement joins TRBV7-2 to TRBJ1-2, with D possibly TRBD1 on 6 matching bases. CDR1 is SGHTA, CDR2 FQGNSA, per germline. V shed 4 bases and J shed 7 bases, with 13 bases lying between them. There are 13 residues in the CDR3. The CDR3: CASSYAGVAGYTF. CDR3 coding DNA: TGTGCCAGCAGCTACGCAGGGGTAGCTGGCTACACCTTC.

The table lists this clonotype with many counts. V usage is TRBV12-3 or TRBV12-4 and J usage is TRBJ2-1; TRBD2 matches 10 bases. V was clipped by 3 bases and J by 7 bases; unmatched bases: 3. The CDR3 is made up of 14 amino acids. The CDR3 region is CASSLLAGVNEQFF. Here the CDR3 DNA reads TGTGCCAGCAGTTTGCTAGCGGGGGTAAATGAGCAGTTCTTC.